This TCR beta chain was recorded in a study of T cell clonotyping in hematopoietic cell transplantation. General study findings and limits: Pathologically expanded recipient clonotypes increased progressively from day 30 to day 180 as diversity fell. Without cell sorting, CD4 versus CD8 contributions remain unresolved. Broader posttransplant TCR repertoire diversity was predicted by graft donor and pretransplant recipient Inverse Simpson Index values.

Profiled with immunoSEQ multiplex PCR; TCRdb holds only in-frame clones, not every one. The sample holds fewer than 70,000 clones, roughly 94% seen once. In the case of this clone: Its specificity is unknown.

CDR1 MNHNY and CDR2 SVGAGI come from the germline V gene (reference sequence). V gave up 2 bases and J gave up 5 bases; unmatched junction bases: 5. The CDR3 spans 15 residues. Sequencing was performed on peripheral blood mononuclear cells. The TCR originated in a man aged 50 to 59 in good health. Some clones in this sample may be carry-over from other donors' samples. This chain uses TRBV6-6 with TRBJ1-4, with 7 bases that match TRBD1. CDR3 sequence reads: CASSYPGQQNEKLFF. CDR3 coding DNA: TGTGCCAGCAGTTACCCGGGACAGCAAAATGAAAAACTGTTTTTT.